Sequencing of this T cell receptor (beta chain) was carried out in a study of blood T cell repertoires in COVID-19. Profiling relied on immunoSEQ multiplex PCR, and the TCRdb table lists in-frame clones only, not all of them. Of around 150,000 clones in the sample, roughly 89% were seen once. This CDR3 contains 20 residues. V gave up 6 bases and J gave up 0 bases, with 30 bases separating them. The germline V gene encodes CDR1 MRHNA and CDR2 SNTAGT. The specimen sequenced was peripheral blood. V is TRBV6-4 and J is TRBJ2-7; perhaps TRBD2 as D (5 bases). This TCR came from a woman aged 60-70 years who had recovered from COVID-19. CDR3 amino acids: CASREGGQLPRTTSSYEQYF. The CDR3 bases are TGTGCCAGCAGAGAGGGCGGTCAACTACCACGAACGACGAGCTCCTACGAGCAGTACTTC.